A selection of T cell receptor beta chains follows, all from one sample in a study of T-cell reconstitution after alpha-beta-depleted transplantation in children. TCRdb itself ran the PCR reads through MiXCR, one entry per CDR3 protein. The data show about 870,000 distinct CDR3 sequences, around 15% seen once. The material sequenced was PBMCs, mostly from graft donor cells, taken 360 days after TCRalphabeta/CD19-depleted stem cell transplant. Every receptor here comes from a male patient aged 10 to 17 who had a stem cell transplant for acute lymphoblastic leukemia, so the T cells may come from the graft donor. Each CDR3 is given with its conserved first and last residue. The D gene is left open where the match is weak. Size is stated for part of the rows, as once, few or many counts, or as a class when the clone is expanded.

clone_size: many
d_call: TRBD2
j_call: TRBJ2-1
v_call: TRBV10-1
cdr3_aa: CASSMGGGLGQFF
cdr3_nt: TGCGCCAGTTCTATGGGCGGGGGGTTGGGGCAGTTCTTC

clone_size: -
d_call: -
j_call: TRBJ1-5
v_call: TRBV4-1
cdr3_aa: CASSHIQGSNQPQHF
cdr3_nt: TGCGCCAGCAGCCACATACAGGGAAGCAATCAGCCCCAGCATTTT

clone_size: -
d_call: -
j_call: TRBJ1-2
v_call: TRBV29-1
cdr3_aa: CSVAAWVGGYTF
cdr3_nt: TGCAGCGTTGCGGCATGGGTAGGGGGCTACACCTTC

clone_size: -
d_call: TRBD1
j_call: TRBJ2-3
v_call: TRBV18
cdr3_aa: CASSTNRQGAIDTQYF
cdr3_nt: TGTGCCAGCTCGACTAACAGACAGGGGGCCATAGATACGCAGTATTTT

clone_size: many
d_call: TRBD1
j_call: TRBJ1-2
v_call: TRBV29-1
cdr3_aa: CSVDDRGAYGYTF
cdr3_nt: TGCAGCGTTGATGACAGGGGAGCATATGGCTACACCTTC

clone_size: many
d_call: -
j_call: TRBJ2-2
v_call: TRBV29-1
cdr3_aa: CSATPNTGELFF
cdr3_nt: TGCAGTGCTACCCCTAACACCGGGGAGCTGTTTTTT

clone_size: -
d_call: TRBD1
j_call: TRBJ2-4
v_call: TRBV7-9
cdr3_aa: CASSGQGESKNIQYF
cdr3_nt: TGTGCCAGTTCTGGACAGGGGGAATCCAAAAACATTCAGTACTTC

clone_size: few
d_call: -
j_call: TRBJ2-6
v_call: TRBV20-1
cdr3_aa: CSARDWTGLSGANVLTF
cdr3_nt: TGCAGTGCTAGAGATTGGACGGGTCTCTCTGGGGCCAACGTCCTGACTTTC

clone_size: -
d_call: TRBD2
j_call: TRBJ2-1
v_call: TRBV30
cdr3_aa: CAWKRREVNEQFF
cdr3_nt: TGTGCCTGGAAGAGGCGGGAGGTAAATGAGCAGTTCTTC

clone_size: few
d_call: TRBD1
j_call: TRBJ2-3
v_call: TRBV6-1
cdr3_aa: CASSGRQGLASTDTQYF
cdr3_nt: TGTGCCAGCAGTGGACGACAGGGATTGGCGAGCACAGATACGCAGTATTTT

clone_size: few
d_call: -
j_call: TRBJ2-1
v_call: TRBV27
cdr3_aa: CASSLAFSNEQFF
cdr3_nt: TGTGCCAGCAGTTTAGCCTTTTCCAATGAGCAGTTCTTC

clone_size: once
d_call: TRBD2
j_call: TRBJ2-5
v_call: TRBV5-1
cdr3_aa: CASSQSTSGRGETQYF
cdr3_nt: TGCGCCAGCAGCCAATCGACTAGCGGGAGGGGGGAGACCCAGTACTTC

clone_size: many
d_call: TRBD2
j_call: TRBJ2-5
v_call: TRBV5-1
cdr3_aa: CASSLGGSQETQYF
cdr3_nt: TGTGCCAGCAGCTTAGGCGGGAGCCAAGAGACCCAGTACTTC

clone_size: few
d_call: -
j_call: TRBJ2-7
v_call: TRBV9
cdr3_aa: CASSPFTYPYEQYF
cdr3_nt: TGTGCCAGCAGCCCCTTCACATATCCCTACGAGCAGTACTTC

clone_size: -
d_call: TRBD2
j_call: TRBJ2-1
v_call: TRBV6-2/TRBV6-3
cdr3_aa: CASRSLAGVRNEQFF
cdr3_nt: TGTGCCAGCAGGTCACTAGCGGGAGTTCGAAATGAGCAGTTCTTC

clone_size: few
d_call: TRBD2
j_call: TRBJ2-2
v_call: TRBV7-8
cdr3_aa: CASSPPGSGVPGELFF
cdr3_nt: TGTGCCAGCAGCCCCCCAGGGAGCGGGGTTCCCGGGGAGCTGTTTTTT

clone_size: -
d_call: -
j_call: TRBJ1-1
v_call: TRBV5-6
cdr3_aa: CASRGGYGTEAFF
cdr3_nt: TGTGCCAGCAGGGGGGGTTACGGCACTGAAGCTTTCTTT

clone_size: few
d_call: TRBD1
j_call: TRBJ2-7
v_call: TRBV24-1
cdr3_aa: CATSDRTGDEQYF
cdr3_nt: TGTGCCACCAGTGACCGGACAGGGGACGAGCAGTACTTC

clone_size: -
d_call: TRBD1
j_call: TRBJ1-6
v_call: TRBV7-6
cdr3_aa: CASSLRDRVYSPLHF
cdr3_nt: TGTGCCAGCAGCTTAAGGGACAGGGTGTATTCACCCCTCCACTTT

clone_size: few
d_call: -
j_call: TRBJ2-7
v_call: TRBV9
cdr3_aa: CASSVSSRDSSSYEQYF
cdr3_nt: TGTGCCAGCAGCGTTTCGTCCAGAGATTCCAGCTCCTACGAGCAGTACTTC

clone_size: few
d_call: TRBD2
j_call: TRBJ2-1
v_call: TRBV4-1
cdr3_aa: CASRASGLAGEGEQFF
cdr3_nt: TGCGCCAGCAGAGCTTCGGGACTAGCGGGAGAGGGTGAGCAGTTCTTC

clone_size: -
d_call: TRBD2
j_call: TRBJ2-1
v_call: TRBV6-5
cdr3_aa: CASSYSLAREGPYNEQFF
cdr3_nt: TGTGCCAGCAGTTACTCACTAGCTCGGGAGGGTCCTTACAATGAGCAGTTCTTC

clone_size: -
d_call: -
j_call: TRBJ1-2
v_call: TRBV29-1
cdr3_aa: CSVTGTINYGYTF
cdr3_nt: TGCAGCGTGACCGGGACGATAAACTATGGCTACACCTTC

clone_size: -
d_call: -
j_call: TRBJ2-3
v_call: TRBV7-9
cdr3_aa: CAMARADTQYF
cdr3_nt: TGTGCCATGGCGAGGGCAGATACGCAGTATTTT

clone_size: -
d_call: TRBD1
j_call: TRBJ2-4
v_call: TRBV20-1
cdr3_aa: CSADGDRLIQYF
cdr3_nt: TGCAGTGCTGACGGGGACAGGCTCATTCAGTACTTC

clone_size: -
d_call: -
j_call: TRBJ2-3
v_call: TRBV12-3/TRBV12-4
cdr3_aa: CASSLFGGPGTDTQYF
cdr3_nt: TGTGCCAGCAGTTTGTTCGGGGGCCCCGGCACAGATACGCAGTATTTT

clone_size: -
d_call: TRBD2
j_call: TRBJ2-1
v_call: TRBV27
cdr3_aa: CASSPRGLAGRVEQFF
cdr3_nt: TGTGCCAGCAGTCCCCGCGGACTAGCGGGAAGGGTTGAGCAGTTCTTC

clone_size: few
d_call: -
j_call: TRBJ1-2
v_call: TRBV7-9
cdr3_aa: CASSSPRVNYGYTF
cdr3_nt: TGTGCCAGCAGCTCCCCGCGGGTTAACTATGGCTACACCTTC

clone_size: few
d_call: TRBD1
j_call: TRBJ2-7
v_call: TRBV20-1
cdr3_aa: CSTVRPTGGGYEQYF
cdr3_nt: TGCAGTACAGTCCGTCCGACAGGGGGCGGCTACGAGCAGTACTTC

clone_size: -
d_call: TRBD2
j_call: TRBJ2-7
v_call: TRBV11-1
cdr3_aa: CASSSKRDPAYEQYF
cdr3_nt: TGTGCCAGCAGCTCAAAGCGGGATCCCGCCTACGAGCAGTACTTC

clone_size: -
d_call: -
j_call: TRBJ2-2
v_call: TRBV2
cdr3_aa: CASKSERSFTGELFF
cdr3_nt: TGTGCCAGCAAATCAGAGCGCAGTTTCACCGGGGAGCTGTTTTTT

clone_size: -
d_call: -
j_call: TRBJ2-1
v_call: TRBV5-1
cdr3_aa: CASRLGGAANLRDEQFF
cdr3_nt: TGCGCCAGCAGGCTCGGGGGTGCGGCTAACCTTCGCGATGAGCAGTTCTTC

clone_size: -
d_call: -
j_call: TRBJ1-1
v_call: TRBV6-1
cdr3_aa: CGCRRDRGGRNTEAFF
cdr3_nt: TGTGGGTGCAGGCGAGACCGGGGAGGAAGGAACACTGAAGCTTTCTTT

clone_size: -
d_call: TRBD2
j_call: TRBJ2-7
v_call: TRBV10-3
cdr3_aa: CAISEIAGGPYEQYF
cdr3_nt: TGTGCCATCAGTGAGATAGCGGGAGGGCCGTACGAGCAGTACTTC